This T cell receptor beta chain was captured by sequencing in a study of monozygotic twins with inflammatory bowel disease. The germline CDR1 and CDR2 sequences are DFQATT and SNEGSKA (reference sequence). The CDR3 length is 17 residues. Total RNA amounting to about 3,500 ng went into each TCR library. After re-calling the 5' RACE reads, TCRdb lists one entry per CDR3 protein, DNA absent. The sample spans about 350,000 distinct CDR3 sequences; the ten largest clones claim approximately 2%. The TCR sequence derives from a human donor with ulcerative colitis or Crohn's disease, or a healthy co-twin of an affected twin (not recorded which). Sequencing was performed on blood. The chain recombines TRBV20-1 with TRBJ2-5; TCRdb names TRBD1, which stays unverified in the absence of DNA. CDR3 residues: CSARASGWGTGQETQYF.